This T cell receptor beta chain is from a study of vaccination and CD4 T cells after COVID-19. This clonotype was found a few times. Its cognate antigen is unknown. The Oncomine TCR Beta short-read assay generated sequence data from the DNA of cultured CD4+ T cells. One entry per CDR3 protein, called by TCRdb with MiXCR from the PCR reads. The data contain over 9,000 distinct CDR3 sequences, under 60% of them singletons. General study points: Spike mono-reactivity was found in 304 of the 307 vaccine-specific clones identified in convalescent patients.

Treatment: roughly 10-day PBMC culture with coronavirus spike peptide pools or control peptides (ViraFEST assay). Peptide-pool expansion of antigen-specific T cells preceded TCR sequencing in ViraFEST. The sequence came from a human donor who had recovered from COVID-19. Sequencing used CD4+ T cells from blood, cultured in vitro.

CDR3 sequence (DNA): TGCAGTGCCCCAAGATGGGGGGGGACAGATGAAAAACTGTTTTTT. Protein sequence: CSAPRWGGTDEKLFF. This chain joins TRBV20-1 and TRBJ1-4; 7 nucleotides align to TRBD1. CDR3 length equals 15 residues. Germline lookup yields CDR1 DFQATT and CDR2 SNEGSKA (reference sequence). After removal of 6 bases from V and 6 bases from J, the junction contained 13 bases not matched to a gene.